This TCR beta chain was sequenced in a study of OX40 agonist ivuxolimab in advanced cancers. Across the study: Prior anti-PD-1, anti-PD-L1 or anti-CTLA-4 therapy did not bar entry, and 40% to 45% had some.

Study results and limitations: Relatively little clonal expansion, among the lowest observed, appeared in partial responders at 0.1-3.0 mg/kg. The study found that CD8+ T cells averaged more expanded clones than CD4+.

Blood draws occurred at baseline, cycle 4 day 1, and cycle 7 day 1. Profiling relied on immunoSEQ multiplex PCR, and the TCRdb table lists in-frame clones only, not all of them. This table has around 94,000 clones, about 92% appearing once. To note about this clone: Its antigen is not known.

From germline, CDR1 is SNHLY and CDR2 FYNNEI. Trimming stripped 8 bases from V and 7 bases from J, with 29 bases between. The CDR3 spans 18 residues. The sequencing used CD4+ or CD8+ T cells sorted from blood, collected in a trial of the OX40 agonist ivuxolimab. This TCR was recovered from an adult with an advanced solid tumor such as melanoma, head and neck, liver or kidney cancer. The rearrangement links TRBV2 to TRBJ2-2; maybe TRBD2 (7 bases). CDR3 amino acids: CASGAGIYREEMIGELFF. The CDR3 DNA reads TGTGCCAGCGGAGCGGGGATATACAGGGAGGAAATGATCGGGGAGCTGTTTTTT.